These T cell receptor beta chains were read from a single sample in a study of T cell responses to AZD1222 COVID-19 vaccine. TCRdb keeps only in-frame clones here, not all; method: immunoSEQ multiplex PCR. The repertoire holds fewer than 120,000 clones, about 85% seen once, with around 1.6% in the top ten. The material sequenced was peripheral blood, taken on day 0 of AZD1222 vaccination. The origin of the receptors is an adult in good health. The CDR3 runs from the conserved cysteine through the conserved F or W. Each record gives: CDR3 protein, CDR3 DNA, D gene, J gene, V gene, clone size. D genes are given only for firm matches. A clone size is listed for some rows: how often the clone was seen (once, few, many), or a class if it is expanded.

cdr3_aa: CAIKSPDRNPYEQYF; cdr3_nt: TGTGCCATCAAGTCCCCGGACAGAAATCCCTACGAGCAGTACTTC; d_call: .; j_call: TRBJ2-7; v_call: TRBV10-3; clone_size: .
cdr3_aa: CASSLGGALRTEAFF; cdr3_nt: TGTGCCAGCAGCTTAGGGGGGGCCTTGAGGACTGAAGCTTTCTTT; d_call: .; j_call: TRBJ1-1; v_call: TRBV7-8; clone_size: .
cdr3_aa: CASSVGPDQPQHF; cdr3_nt: TGTGCCAGCAGCGTAGGACCGGATCAGCCCCAGCATTTT; d_call: .; j_call: TRBJ1-5; v_call: TRBV9; clone_size: .
cdr3_aa: CAWSIDANTEAFF; cdr3_nt: TGTGCCTGGAGTATTGACGCGAACACTGAAGCTTTCTTT; d_call: .; j_call: TRBJ1-1; v_call: TRBV30; clone_size: .
cdr3_aa: CAWSGDSAAEAFF; cdr3_nt: TGTGCCTGGAGTGGGGACAGCGCAGCTGAAGCTTTCTTT; d_call: TRBD1; j_call: TRBJ1-1; v_call: TRBV30; clone_size: .
cdr3_aa: CASSIQTNTEAFF; cdr3_nt: TGTGCCAGTAGTATCCAGACGAACACTGAAGCTTTCTTT; d_call: .; j_call: TRBJ1-1; v_call: TRBV19; clone_size: .
cdr3_aa: CASSGKTGGDTEAFF; cdr3_nt: TGTGCCAGCAGCGGAAAGACAGGCGGGGACACTGAAGCTTTCTTT; d_call: .; j_call: TRBJ1-1; v_call: TRBV3-1/TRBV3-2; clone_size: few
cdr3_aa: CASSQDRGRVTKNIQYF; cdr3_nt: TGTGCCAGCAGCCAAGATCGCGGGAGGGTAACCAAAAACATTCAGTACTTC; d_call: TRBD2; j_call: TRBJ2-4; v_call: TRBV3-1/TRBV3-2; clone_size: .
cdr3_aa: CASSQVEASSSSYNSPLHF; cdr3_nt: TGCGCCAGCAGCCAAGTTGAGGCGTCATCCAGCTCCTATAATTCACCCCTCCACTTT; d_call: .; j_call: TRBJ1-6; v_call: TRBV4-1; clone_size: .
cdr3_aa: CASSEGVEGDEQYF; cdr3_nt: TGTGCCAGCAGTGAAGGAGTAGAGGGGGACGAGCAGTACTTC; d_call: .; j_call: TRBJ2-7; v_call: TRBV6-1; clone_size: few
cdr3_aa: CASSGRDRGSNTEAFF; cdr3_nt: TGTGCCAGCAGCGGGCGGGACAGGGGGTCGAACACTGAAGCTTTCTTT; d_call: TRBD1; j_call: TRBJ1-1; v_call: TRBV7-8; clone_size: .
cdr3_aa: CAWSVKAGRETQYF; cdr3_nt: TGTGCCTGGAGTGTAAAAGCGGGGCGGGAGACCCAGTACTTC; d_call: TRBD2; j_call: TRBJ2-5; v_call: TRBV30; clone_size: .
cdr3_aa: CASSFPPPDYGYTF; cdr3_nt: TGTGCCAGCAGCTTTCCACCGCCGGACTATGGCTACACCTTC; d_call: .; j_call: TRBJ1-2; v_call: TRBV5-5; clone_size: .
cdr3_aa: CASSLATGQGGEKLFF; cdr3_nt: TGTGCCAGCAGCTTAGCAACTGGTCAGGGAGGTGAAAAACTGTTTTTT; d_call: .; j_call: TRBJ1-4; v_call: TRBV7-9; clone_size: few
cdr3_aa: CASSLLGVGTEAFF; cdr3_nt: TGTGCCAGCAGTTTACTAGGGGTGGGCACTGAAGCTTTCTTT; d_call: .; j_call: TRBJ1-1; v_call: TRBV27; clone_size: .
cdr3_aa: CASSPTPRDSYEQYF; cdr3_nt: TGTGCCAGCAGTCCAACACCCCGGGACTCCTACGAGCAGTACTTC; d_call: .; j_call: TRBJ2-7; v_call: TRBV27; clone_size: .
cdr3_aa: CASSRMGTGGNYGYTF; cdr3_nt: TGTGCCAGCAGCCGGATGGGAACAGGGGGCAACTATGGCTACACCTTC; d_call: TRBD1; j_call: TRBJ1-2; v_call: TRBV14; clone_size: .
cdr3_aa: CASSPHTQGASDYGYTF; cdr3_nt: TGTGCCAGCAGCCCTCATACACAGGGGGCATCGGACTATGGCTACACCTTC; d_call: TRBD1; j_call: TRBJ1-2; v_call: TRBV6-2/TRBV6-3; clone_size: .
cdr3_aa: CASSPLVDEQYF; cdr3_nt: TGTGCCAGCAGTCCCCTCGTGGACGAGCAGTACTTC; d_call: .; j_call: TRBJ2-7; v_call: TRBV28; clone_size: .
cdr3_aa: CASRDRSTDTQYF; cdr3_nt: TGTGCCAGCCGGGACAGGTCCACAGATACGCAGTATTTT; d_call: TRBD1; j_call: TRBJ2-3; v_call: TRBV2; clone_size: once
cdr3_aa: CASSQQQGARGNQPQHF; cdr3_nt: TGCGCCAGCAGCCAACAACAGGGGGCTCGAGGCAATCAGCCCCAGCATTTT; d_call: TRBD1; j_call: TRBJ1-5; v_call: TRBV4-1; clone_size: .
cdr3_aa: CASCVSGGRHGRNEQFF; cdr3_nt: TGCGCCAGCTGCGTTAGCGGGGGGCGCCACGGACGCAATGAGCAGTTCTTC; d_call: TRBD2; j_call: TRBJ2-1; v_call: TRBV5-1; clone_size: .
cdr3_aa: CSASDFSGQGSEKLFF; cdr3_nt: TGCAGTGCTAGTGATTTCTCGGGACAGGGTAGCGAAAAACTGTTTTTT; d_call: TRBD1; j_call: TRBJ1-4; v_call: TRBV20-1; clone_size: .
cdr3_aa: CASSFEGADTQYF; cdr3_nt: TGCGCCAGCAGCTTTGAAGGGGCAGATACGCAGTATTTT; d_call: .; j_call: TRBJ2-3; v_call: TRBV5-1; clone_size: .
cdr3_aa: CASSSLDSPRGALHF; cdr3_nt: TGTGCCAGTAGTTCCCTGGACAGCCCTAGGGGAGCCCTCCACTTT; d_call: .; j_call: TRBJ1-6; v_call: TRBV19; clone_size: .
cdr3_aa: CASSNKERNSPLHF; cdr3_nt: TGTGCCAGCAGTAACAAGGAAAGGAATTCACCCCTCCACTTT; d_call: .; j_call: TRBJ1-6; v_call: TRBV6-5; clone_size: .
cdr3_aa: CASSEAPGYIDEQYF; cdr3_nt: TGTGCCAGCAGTGAAGCGCCAGGGTATATCGACGAGCAGTACTTC; d_call: .; j_call: TRBJ2-7; v_call: TRBV2; clone_size: .
cdr3_aa: CASSRSGIPYEQYF; cdr3_nt: TGTGCCAGTAGTAGGAGCGGGATCCCCTACGAGCAGTACTTC; d_call: TRBD2; j_call: TRBJ2-7; v_call: TRBV19; clone_size: .